This TCR beta chain originates from a study of blood T cell repertoires in COVID-19. Study at large: The samples span acute and convalescent COVID-19 from the United States, Italy and Spain. Nucleic acid was either cDNA or gDNA, and it came from T cells, B-cell-depleted T cells, or PBMCs.

The CDR3 extends over 14 amino acids. Per the germline V gene, CDR1 is SNHLY and CDR2 is FYNNEI. V dropped 7 bases and J dropped 2 bases, with 12 bases sitting between them. Authors' data handling: It was from reference gene primer amplification that nucleated cell counts were estimated. Sequenced by immunoSEQ multiplex PCR; TCRdb stores in-frame clones only, minus some. Clone size and the V and J calls come from that table; the DNA yielded D and trimming. The profile shows approximately 99,000 clones, roughly 85% of them singletons. V and J are TRBV2 and TRBJ2-1; a weak D match, TRBD1 (5 bases). This TCR was sampled from a human donor in a cohort sampled during active COVID-19. Sequencing used peripheral blood. CDR3: CASTPTETYNEQFF. CDR3 coding DNA: TGTGCCAGCACCCCGACAGAAACCTACAATGAGCAGTTCTTC.